The entry that follows covers one T cell receptor beta chain sequence. CDR1 and CDR2 from the germline V gene are SGHRS and YFSETQ. The CDR3 covers 13 residues. With V trimmed by 5 bases and J by 3 bases, 4 bases remained unmatched. The sample is drawn from a study of blood T cell repertoires in COVID-19. Study-wide background: Researchers got acute and convalescent COVID-19 samples from the United States, Italy and Spain. From T cells, B-cell-depleted T cells, or PBMCs came the material, which was cDNA or gDNA.

Authors' analysis steps: Reference gene primer amplification yielded estimated nucleated cell counts. Generated by immunoSEQ multiplex PCR, the TCRdb table keeps only in-frame clones and is missing some. The V and J calls and clone size were taken over from that table, and D and trimming were inferred from the DNA. The table includes 250,000 or so clones, 70% to 90% detected once. This sequence was found in a man aged 18-30 years with active or convalescent COVID-19. The gene calls are TRBV5-1 and TRBJ1-1; 7 nucleotides agree with TRBD1. Sequencing was carried out using peripheral blood. CDR3 bases: TGCGCCAGCAGTAGCGACAGGGACACTGAAGCTTTCTTT. Translating it yields CASSSDRDTEAFF.